The rows below give T cell receptor beta chains drawn from one sample of a study of OX40 agonist ivuxolimab in advanced cancers. Libraries were prepared by immunoSEQ multiplex PCR; TCRdb keeps only in-frame clonotypes and omits some of them. This table has under 70,000 clones, roughly 81% appearing once. Sequenced material: CD4+ or CD8+ T cells sorted from blood, taken in a trial of the OX40 agonist ivuxolimab. The receptors originated from an adult with an advanced solid tumor such as melanoma, head and neck, liver or kidney cancer. Each CDR3 is given with its conserved first and last residue. Each record gives: CDR3 protein, CDR3 DNA, V gene, J gene, D gene, clone size. A D gene is named only where the DNA matches it firmly. Size is stated for part of the rows, as once, few or many counts, or as a class when the clone is expanded.

CDR3 protein: CASSPEDLENEQFF; CDR3 DNA: TGTGCCAGCAGCCCAGAGGACCTCGAGAATGAGCAGTTCTTC; V gene: TRBV9; J gene: TRBJ2-1; D gene: NA; clone size: NA
CDR3 protein: CASSELVQVGELFF; CDR3 DNA: TGTGCCAGCAGTGAACTAGTGCAGGTCGGGGAGCTGTTTTTT; V gene: TRBV2; J gene: TRBJ2-2; D gene: NA; clone size: NA
CDR3 protein: CASGRRLAAYNEQFF; CDR3 DNA: TGCGCCAGCGGTCGACGATTAGCGGCCTACAATGAGCAGTTCTTC; V gene: TRBV5-1; J gene: TRBJ2-1; D gene: NA; clone size: once
CDR3 protein: CASKNRGSYNEQFF; CDR3 DNA: TGCGCCAGCAAAAACAGGGGATCCTACAATGAGCAGTTCTTC; V gene: TRBV5-1; J gene: TRBJ2-1; D gene: TRBD1; clone size: NA
CDR3 protein: CASSSLTSGGAETQYF; CDR3 DNA: TGTGCCAGCAGCTCTCTGACTAGCGGGGGTGCGGAGACCCAGTACTTC; V gene: TRBV7-9; J gene: TRBJ2-5; D gene: TRBD2; clone size: NA
CDR3 protein: CASIPGTQNTGELFF; CDR3 DNA: TGTGCCAGCATACCCGGGACTCAGAACACCGGGGAGCTGTTTTTT; V gene: TRBV6-6; J gene: TRBJ2-2; D gene: NA; clone size: NA
CDR3 protein: CASRGSGERGETQYF; CDR3 DNA: TGTGCCAGTAGGGGGTCGGGAGAGAGGGGAGAGACCCAGTACTTC; V gene: TRBV19; J gene: TRBJ2-5; D gene: NA; clone size: NA
CDR3 protein: CASSLVPRSYEQYF; CDR3 DNA: TGTGCCAGCAGCTTGGTCCCCAGGTCCTACGAGCAGTACTTC; V gene: TRBV5-4; J gene: TRBJ2-7; D gene: NA; clone size: few
CDR3 protein: CASSQDGGNTEAFF; CDR3 DNA: TGTGCCAGCAGCCAAGACGGCGGAAACACTGAAGCTTTCTTT; V gene: TRBV4-2; J gene: TRBJ1-1; D gene: NA; clone size: NA
CDR3 protein: CASSRTGGETQYF; CDR3 DNA: TGTGCCAGCAGCCGTACGGGGGGGGAGACCCAGTACTTC; V gene: TRBV7-2; J gene: TRBJ2-5; D gene: TRBD2; clone size: NA
CDR3 protein: CASSDIRGWNYGYTF; CDR3 DNA: TGTGCCAGCAGCGATATCAGGGGCTGGAACTATGGCTACACCTTC; V gene: TRBV27; J gene: TRBJ1-2; D gene: NA; clone size: NA
CDR3 protein: CSTLRGGPPDTQYF; CDR3 DNA: TGCAGCACACTTCGCGGGGGGCCCCCAGATACGCAGTATTTT; V gene: TRBV29-1; J gene: TRBJ2-3; D gene: TRBD2; clone size: NA
CDR3 protein: CASTRGQGGPQHF; CDR3 DNA: TGTGCCAGTACTCGAGGACAGGGAGGGCCCCAGCATTTT; V gene: TRBV19; J gene: TRBJ1-5; D gene: TRBD1; clone size: few
CDR3 protein: CASFDRVDSYTF; CDR3 DNA: TGTGCCAGCTTCGACAGGGTCGATAGCTACACCTTC; V gene: TRBV28; J gene: TRBJ1-2; D gene: TRBD1; clone size: NA
CDR3 protein: CASSLVPSGANVLTF; CDR3 DNA: TGCGCCAGCAGCTTGGTCCCCTCTGGGGCCAACGTCCTGACTTTC; V gene: TRBV5-1; J gene: TRBJ2-6; D gene: NA; clone size: NA
CDR3 protein: CASTLAGTGGIDTQYF; CDR3 DNA: TGTGCCAGCACCTTAGCCGGGACAGGGGGAATAGATACGCAGTATTTT; V gene: TRBV6-6; J gene: TRBJ2-3; D gene: TRBD1; clone size: NA
CDR3 protein: CSPWTGTPNTEAFF; CDR3 DNA: TGCAGCCCCTGGACAGGGACCCCGAACACTGAAGCTTTCTTT; V gene: TRBV29-1; J gene: TRBJ1-1; D gene: TRBD1; clone size: NA
CDR3 protein: CASSSGTSGISWETQYF; CDR3 DNA: TGCGCCAGCAGCTCCGGGACTAGCGGGATATCTTGGGAGACCCAGTACTTC; V gene: TRBV5-1; J gene: TRBJ2-5; D gene: TRBD2; clone size: NA
CDR3 protein: CASMLGVVTQYF; CDR3 DNA: TGTGCCAGCATGTTGGGGGTGGTGACCCAGTACTTC; V gene: TRBV2; J gene: TRBJ2-5; D gene: NA; clone size: NA
CDR3 protein: CASSLEASGAFVITGELFF; CDR3 DNA: TGTGCCAGCAGCTTAGAAGCTAGCGGGGCCTTCGTGATCACCGGGGAGCTGTTTTTT; V gene: TRBV7-2; J gene: TRBJ2-2; D gene: TRBD2; clone size: many
CDR3 protein: CASSRGQGYHEQYF; CDR3 DNA: TGTGCCAGCAGTCGGGGACAGGGGTACCACGAGCAGTACTTC; V gene: TRBV6-5; J gene: TRBJ2-7; D gene: TRBD1; clone size: once
CDR3 protein: CASSLWQLQETQYF; CDR3 DNA: TGTGCCAGCAGCTTATGGCAGCTCCAAGAGACCCAGTACTTC; V gene: TRBV7-9; J gene: TRBJ2-5; D gene: NA; clone size: NA
CDR3 protein: CASSLVTGINEQYF; CDR3 DNA: TGTGCCAGCAGCTTAGTTACAGGGATCAACGAGCAGTACTTC; V gene: TRBV7-2; J gene: TRBJ2-7; D gene: NA; clone size: few
CDR3 protein: CASSPLAGGPWDTQYF; CDR3 DNA: TGTGCCAGCAGCCCACTAGCGGGAGGGCCATGGGATACGCAGTATTTT; V gene: TRBV5-6; J gene: TRBJ2-3; D gene: TRBD2; clone size: few
CDR3 protein: CATSRERTGSYNEQFF; CDR3 DNA: TGTGCCACCAGCAGAGAGCGGACAGGGTCCTACAATGAGCAGTTCTTC; V gene: TRBV15; J gene: TRBJ2-1; D gene: TRBD1; clone size: NA
CDR3 protein: CASSLAAYSGGEQYF; CDR3 DNA: TGCGCCAGCAGCTTGGCAGCTTATTCGGGGGGCGAGCAGTACTTC; V gene: TRBV5-1; J gene: TRBJ2-7; D gene: TRBD2; clone size: NA
CDR3 protein: CASRLSIDNEQFF; CDR3 DNA: TGTGCCAGTAGATTATCGATAGACAATGAGCAGTTCTTC; V gene: TRBV19; J gene: TRBJ2-1; D gene: NA; clone size: NA
CDR3 protein: CAWGTKGAYGYTF; CDR3 DNA: TGTGCCTGGGGGACTAAGGGGGCCTATGGCTACACCTTC; V gene: TRBV30; J gene: TRBJ1-2; D gene: TRBD1; clone size: NA
CDR3 protein: CASSTEETQYF; CDR3 DNA: TGTGCCAGCTCTACCGAGGAGACCCAGTACTTC; V gene: TRBV28; J gene: TRBJ2-5; D gene: NA; clone size: NA
CDR3 protein: CASSDLDSAGNTIYF; CDR3 DNA: TGTGCCAGCAGTGACCTAGACAGCGCTGGAAACACCATATATTTT; V gene: TRBV6-1; J gene: TRBJ1-3; D gene: NA; clone size: NA
CDR3 protein: CASSVDFPIDGQFF; CDR3 DNA: TGTGCCAGCAGCGTAGATTTCCCGATCGATGGGCAGTTCTTC; V gene: TRBV9; J gene: TRBJ2-1; D gene: NA; clone size: NA
CDR3 protein: CASSIPDALIQPQHF; CDR3 DNA: TGTGCCAGTAGTATCCCAGACGCCTTGATACAGCCCCAGCATTTT; V gene: TRBV19; J gene: TRBJ1-5; D gene: NA; clone size: NA
CDR3 protein: CASSHTPGQGTNGYTF; CDR3 DNA: TGCGCCAGCAGCCATACTCCGGGACAAGGGACTAATGGCTACACCTTC; V gene: TRBV4-1; J gene: TRBJ1-2; D gene: NA; clone size: NA
CDR3 protein: CASSYDRAAEAFF; CDR3 DNA: TGCGCCAGCAGCTATGACAGGGCGGCTGAAGCTTTCTTT; V gene: TRBV5-1; J gene: TRBJ1-1; D gene: TRBD1; clone size: few
CDR3 protein: CANRLAGSTDTQYF; CDR3 DNA: TGTGCCAACCGACTAGCGGGTAGCACAGATACGCAGTATTTT; V gene: TRBV7-9; J gene: TRBJ2-3; D gene: TRBD2; clone size: NA
CDR3 protein: CASSLGTGGEGGYTF; CDR3 DNA: TGTGCCAGCAGTTTAGGGACAGGGGGCGAAGGGGGCTACACCTTC; V gene: TRBV28; J gene: TRBJ1-2; D gene: TRBD1; clone size: once
CDR3 protein: CASSFSRHTEAFF; CDR3 DNA: TGTGCCAGCAGCTTTAGTCGACACACTGAAGCTTTCTTT; V gene: TRBV11-3; J gene: TRBJ1-1; D gene: NA; clone size: NA
CDR3 protein: CASSFGLENHIQYF; CDR3 DNA: TGCGCCAGCAGCTTCGGACTAGAAAACCACATTCAGTACTTC; V gene: TRBV5-1; J gene: TRBJ2-4; D gene: TRBD2; clone size: NA
CDR3 protein: CASSPRAADTQYF; CDR3 DNA: TGTGCCAGCAGCCCCCGGGCCGCAGATACGCAGTATTTT; V gene: TRBV5-8; J gene: TRBJ2-3; D gene: NA; clone size: NA
CDR3 protein: CASSSWTASGANVLTF; CDR3 DNA: TGCGCCAGCAGCTCCTGGACGGCCTCTGGGGCCAACGTCCTGACTTTC; V gene: TRBV5-1; J gene: TRBJ2-6; D gene: NA; clone size: NA
CDR3 protein: CASSLRTSGRGQETQYF; CDR3 DNA: TGCGCCAGCAGCCTGCGGACTAGCGGGAGGGGCCAAGAGACCCAGTACTTC; V gene: TRBV5-1; J gene: TRBJ2-5; D gene: TRBD2; clone size: NA
CDR3 protein: CAIRGGQGQDQPQHF; CDR3 DNA: TGTGCCATCAGGGGAGGGCAGGGCCAAGATCAGCCCCAGCATTTT; V gene: TRBV10-3; J gene: TRBJ1-5; D gene: NA; clone size: NA
CDR3 protein: CASEPRGAHNEQFF; CDR3 DNA: TGTGCCAGCGAACCCCGGGGGGCGCATAATGAGCAGTTCTTC; V gene: TRBV13; J gene: TRBJ2-1; D gene: NA; clone size: NA
CDR3 protein: CASSSPLGGYEQYF; CDR3 DNA: TGTGCCAGCAGTAGTCCATTAGGTGGCTACGAGCAGTACTTC; V gene: TRBV6-6; J gene: TRBJ2-7; D gene: NA; clone size: NA
CDR3 protein: CASSPPDRGGEKLFF; CDR3 DNA: TGCGCCAGCAGCCCACCGGACAGGGGAGGCGAAAAACTGTTTTTT; V gene: TRBV5-1; J gene: TRBJ1-4; D gene: TRBD1; clone size: once
CDR3 protein: CATPGQGPNSPLHF; CDR3 DNA: TGTGCCACCCCGGGACAGGGACCAAATTCACCCCTCCACTTT; V gene: TRBV27; J gene: TRBJ1-6; D gene: TRBD1; clone size: NA
CDR3 protein: CASSLADRAAGYTF; CDR3 DNA: TGCGCCAGCAGCTTGGCAGACAGGGCGGCTGGCTACACCTTC; V gene: TRBV5-1; J gene: TRBJ1-2; D gene: TRBD1; clone size: NA
CDR3 protein: CSPPTGYTF; CDR3 DNA: TGCAGCCCCCCGACGGGCTACACCTTC; V gene: TRBV20-1; J gene: TRBJ1-2; D gene: NA; clone size: NA
CDR3 protein: CASSYARDGYTF; CDR3 DNA: TGTGCCAGTAGTTATGCCAGGGATGGCTACACCTTC; V gene: TRBV19; J gene: TRBJ1-2; D gene: NA; clone size: NA
CDR3 protein: CASRGDTEAFF; CDR3 DNA: TGCGCCAGCAGAGGGGACACTGAAGCTTTCTTT; V gene: TRBV4-1; J gene: TRBJ1-1; D gene: NA; clone size: few
CDR3 protein: CASSPTGTGNTIYF; CDR3 DNA: TGTGCCAGCAGCCCCACAGGGACTGGAAACACCATATATTTT; V gene: TRBV9; J gene: TRBJ1-3; D gene: NA; clone size: NA
CDR3 protein: CASSQVTVEQPQHF; CDR3 DNA: TGTGCCAGCAGCCAAGTTACGGTAGAGCAGCCCCAGCATTTT; V gene: TRBV4-2; J gene: TRBJ1-5; D gene: NA; clone size: NA
CDR3 protein: CASRERAANYGYTF; CDR3 DNA: TGTGCCAGCAGGGAAAGGGCAGCTAACTATGGCTACACCTTC; V gene: TRBV6-1; J gene: TRBJ1-2; D gene: NA; clone size: NA
CDR3 protein: CASSSPGTGRNEQYF; CDR3 DNA: TGTGCCAGCAGCTCCCCCGGGACAGGGAGGAACGAGCAGTACTTC; V gene: TRBV6-5; J gene: TRBJ2-7; D gene: TRBD1; clone size: NA
CDR3 protein: CASSLFPRTVYGYTF; CDR3 DNA: TGTGCCAGCAGTTTATTCCCGAGGACAGTCTATGGCTACACCTTC; V gene: TRBV27; J gene: TRBJ1-2; D gene: NA; clone size: NA
CDR3 protein: CASSIGLASTQETQYF; CDR3 DNA: TGCGCCAGCAGCATTGGACTAGCTAGCACACAAGAGACCCAGTACTTC; V gene: TRBV5-1; J gene: TRBJ2-5; D gene: TRBD2; clone size: NA
CDR3 protein: CASSEDWGYSNQPQHF; CDR3 DNA: TGTGCCAGCAGTGAAGATTGGGGCTATAGCAATCAGCCCCAGCATTTT; V gene: TRBV6-1; J gene: TRBJ1-5; D gene: NA; clone size: NA
CDR3 protein: CASSLRKGISTDTQYF; CDR3 DNA: TGTGCCAGCAGCCTCAGGAAGGGGATTAGCACAGATACGCAGTATTTT; V gene: TRBV7-9; J gene: TRBJ2-3; D gene: NA; clone size: NA
CDR3 protein: CASSDKDGFSGNTIYF; CDR3 DNA: TGTGCCAGCAGTGATAAGGACGGTTTCTCTGGAAACACCATATATTTT; V gene: TRBV2; J gene: TRBJ1-3; D gene: NA; clone size: NA
CDR3 protein: CASSLGGSRADTQYF; CDR3 DNA: TGCGCCAGCAGCTTGGGAGGATCTCGGGCAGATACGCAGTATTTT; V gene: TRBV5-1; J gene: TRBJ2-3; D gene: NA; clone size: NA